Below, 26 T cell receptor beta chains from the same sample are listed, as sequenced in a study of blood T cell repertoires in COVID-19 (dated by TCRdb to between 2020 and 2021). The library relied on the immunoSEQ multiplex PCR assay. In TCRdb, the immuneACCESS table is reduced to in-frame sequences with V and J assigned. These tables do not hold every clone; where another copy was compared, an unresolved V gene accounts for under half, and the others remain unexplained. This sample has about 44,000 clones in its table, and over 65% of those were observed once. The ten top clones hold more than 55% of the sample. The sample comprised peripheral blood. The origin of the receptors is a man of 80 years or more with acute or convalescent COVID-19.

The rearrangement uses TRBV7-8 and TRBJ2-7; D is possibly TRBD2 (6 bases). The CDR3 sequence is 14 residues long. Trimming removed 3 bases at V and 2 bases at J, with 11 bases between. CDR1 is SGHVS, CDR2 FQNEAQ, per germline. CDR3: CASSFRDSPYEQYF. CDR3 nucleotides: TGTGCCAGCAGCTTCCGGGACTCCCCCTACGAGCAGTACTTC. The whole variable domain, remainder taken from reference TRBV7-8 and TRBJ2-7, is GAGVSQSPRYKVAKRGQDVALRCDPISGHVSLFWYQQALGQGPEFLTYFQNEAQLDKSGLPSDRFFAERPEGSVSTLKIQRTQQEDSAVYLCASSFRDSPYEQYFGPGTRLTVT.

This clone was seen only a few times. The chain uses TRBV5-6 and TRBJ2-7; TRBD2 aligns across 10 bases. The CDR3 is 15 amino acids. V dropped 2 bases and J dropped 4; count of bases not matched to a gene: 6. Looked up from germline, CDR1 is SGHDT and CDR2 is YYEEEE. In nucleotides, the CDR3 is TGTGCCAGCAGCTTCCCTAGCGGGGGACGGTACGAGCAGTACTTC. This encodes CASSFPSGGRYEQYF.

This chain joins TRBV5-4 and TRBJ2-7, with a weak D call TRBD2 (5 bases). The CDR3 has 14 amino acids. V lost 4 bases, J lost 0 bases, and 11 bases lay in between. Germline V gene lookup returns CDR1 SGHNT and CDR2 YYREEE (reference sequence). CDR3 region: CASSPGLFSYEQYF. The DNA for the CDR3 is TGTGCCAGCAGCCCTGGACTGTTCTCCTACGAGCAGTACTTC.

The CDR3 sequence: CASSYVSGRVGGELFF. CDR3 nucleotides: TGTGCCAGCAGTTACGTTAGCGGGAGGGTCGGCGGGGAGCTGTTTTTT. The rearrangement links TRBV6-2 or TRBV6-3 to TRBJ2-2; 11 nucleotides line up with TRBD2. The V and J ends lost 2 bases and 7 bases, in that order; junction bases with no gene match: 6. Germline V CDR1 and CDR2: MNHEY, SVGEGT. The CDR3 is 16 amino acids.

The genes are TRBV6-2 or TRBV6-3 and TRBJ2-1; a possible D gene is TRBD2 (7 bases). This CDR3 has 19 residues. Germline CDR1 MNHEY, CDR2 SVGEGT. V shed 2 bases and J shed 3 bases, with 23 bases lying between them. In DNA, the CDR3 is TGTGCCAGCAGTTACCCAGGGGACCCTACTAGCGTGATCTACAATGAGCAGTTCTTC. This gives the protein CASSYPGDPTSVIYNEQFF.

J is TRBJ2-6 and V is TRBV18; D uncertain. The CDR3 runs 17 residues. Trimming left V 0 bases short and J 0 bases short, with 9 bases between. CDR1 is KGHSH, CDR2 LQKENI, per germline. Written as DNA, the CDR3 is TGTGCCAGCTCACCACCTCGCGGATACTCTGGGGCCAACGTCCTGACTTTC. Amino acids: CASSPPRGYSGANVLTF.

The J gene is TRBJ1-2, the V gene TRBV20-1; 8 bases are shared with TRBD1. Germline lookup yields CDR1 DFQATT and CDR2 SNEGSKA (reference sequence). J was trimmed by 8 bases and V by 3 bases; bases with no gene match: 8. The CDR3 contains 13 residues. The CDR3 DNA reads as TGCAGTGCTAGTACGACAGGGGCGCGGGGCTACACCTTC. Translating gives CSASTTGARGYTF.

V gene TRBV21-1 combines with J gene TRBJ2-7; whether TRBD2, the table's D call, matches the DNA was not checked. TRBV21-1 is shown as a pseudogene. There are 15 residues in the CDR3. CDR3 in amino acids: CASSKGYRVAYEQYF. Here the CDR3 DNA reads TGTGCCAGCAGCAAAGGGTATAGGGTAGCGTACGAGCAGTACTTC.

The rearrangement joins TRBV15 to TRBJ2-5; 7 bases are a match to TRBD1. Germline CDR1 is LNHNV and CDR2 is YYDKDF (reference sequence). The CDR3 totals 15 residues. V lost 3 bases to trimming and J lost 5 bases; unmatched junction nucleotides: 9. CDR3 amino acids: CATSRGSGGFETQYF. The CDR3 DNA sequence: TGTGCCACCAGCAGGGGCTCAGGGGGTTTCGAGACCCAGTACTTC.

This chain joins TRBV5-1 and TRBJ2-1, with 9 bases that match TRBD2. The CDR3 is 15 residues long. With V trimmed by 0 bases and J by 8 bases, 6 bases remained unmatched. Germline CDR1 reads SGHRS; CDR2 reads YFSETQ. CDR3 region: CASSLAASGKYEQFF. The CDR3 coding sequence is TGCGCCAGCAGCTTGGCGGCTAGCGGGAAATATGAGCAGTTCTTC.

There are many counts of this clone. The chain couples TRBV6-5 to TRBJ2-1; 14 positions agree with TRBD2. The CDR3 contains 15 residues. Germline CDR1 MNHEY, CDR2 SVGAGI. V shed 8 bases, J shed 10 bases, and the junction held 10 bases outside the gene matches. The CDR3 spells CASGREGLAGDEQFF. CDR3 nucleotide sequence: TGTGCCAGCGGAAGGGAGGGACTAGCGGGAGACGAGCAGTTCTTC.

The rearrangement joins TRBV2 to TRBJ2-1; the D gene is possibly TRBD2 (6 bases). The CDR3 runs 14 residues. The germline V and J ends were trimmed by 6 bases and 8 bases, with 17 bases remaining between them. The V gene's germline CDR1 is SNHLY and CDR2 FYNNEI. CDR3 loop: CASRDGRGTDEQFF. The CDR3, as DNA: TGTGCCAGCAGGGACGGGAGAGGTACGGATGAGCAGTTCTTC.

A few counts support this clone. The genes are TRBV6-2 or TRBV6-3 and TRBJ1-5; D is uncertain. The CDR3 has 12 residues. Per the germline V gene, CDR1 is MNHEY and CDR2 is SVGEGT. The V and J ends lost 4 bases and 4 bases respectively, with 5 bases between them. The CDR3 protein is CASSSGNQPQHF. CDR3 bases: TGTGCCAGCAGTTCCGGGAATCAGCCCCAGCATTTT.

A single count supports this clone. Here the CDR3 reads CASSRPRGAYNEQFF. The CDR3 DNA reads as TGTGCCAGCAGCCGCCCCAGGGGGGCCTACAATGAGCAGTTCTTC. The chain joins TRBV14 to TRBJ2-1, with D possibly being TRBD1 (7 bases). V was clipped by 4 bases and J by 2 bases, with 12 bases between them. Germline-derived CDR1 and CDR2 are SGHDN and FVKESK. The CDR3 consists of 15 residues.

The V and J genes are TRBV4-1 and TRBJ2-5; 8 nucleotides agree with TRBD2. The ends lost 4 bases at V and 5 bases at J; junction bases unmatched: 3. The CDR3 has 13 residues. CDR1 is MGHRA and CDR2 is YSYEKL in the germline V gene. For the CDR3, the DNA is TGCGCCAGCAGCCCGGGGGGGAGTGAGACCCAGTACTTC. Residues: CASSPGGSETQYF.

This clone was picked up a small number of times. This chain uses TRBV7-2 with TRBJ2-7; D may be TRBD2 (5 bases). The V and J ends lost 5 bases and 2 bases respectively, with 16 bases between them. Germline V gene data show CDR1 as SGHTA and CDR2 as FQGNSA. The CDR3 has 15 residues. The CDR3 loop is CASSPRASGTYEQYF. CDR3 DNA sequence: TGTGCCAGCAGCCCTAGAGCCAGCGGAACCTACGAGCAGTACTTC.

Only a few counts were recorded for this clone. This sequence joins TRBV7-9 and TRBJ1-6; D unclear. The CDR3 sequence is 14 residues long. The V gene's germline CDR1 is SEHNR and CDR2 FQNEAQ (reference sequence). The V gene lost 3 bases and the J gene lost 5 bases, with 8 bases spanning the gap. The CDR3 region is CASSLDGNNSPLHF. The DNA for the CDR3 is TGTGCCAGCAGCTTGGACGGGAATAATTCACCCCTCCACTTT.

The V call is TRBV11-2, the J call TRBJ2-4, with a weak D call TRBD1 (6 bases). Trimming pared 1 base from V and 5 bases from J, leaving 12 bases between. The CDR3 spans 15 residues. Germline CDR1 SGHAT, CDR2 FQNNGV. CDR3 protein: CASSLAQGYQNIQYF. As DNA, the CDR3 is TGTGCCAGCAGCTTAGCGCAGGGGTACCAAAACATTCAGTACTTC. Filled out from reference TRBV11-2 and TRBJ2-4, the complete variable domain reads EAGVAQSPRYKIIEKRQSVAFWCNPISGHATLYWYQQILGQGPKLLIQFQNNGVVDDSQLPKDRFSAERLKGVDSTLKIQPAKLEDSAVYLCASSLAQGYQNIQYFGAGTRLSVL.

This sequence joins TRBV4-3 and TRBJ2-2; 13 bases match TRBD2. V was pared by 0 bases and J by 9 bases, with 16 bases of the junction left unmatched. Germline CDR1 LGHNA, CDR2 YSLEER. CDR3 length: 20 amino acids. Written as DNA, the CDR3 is TGCGCCAGCAGCCAAGAGCCTTACCCTACTAGCGGGAGGGCCTCCTGGGAGCTGTTTTTT. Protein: CASSQEPYPTSGRASWELFF.

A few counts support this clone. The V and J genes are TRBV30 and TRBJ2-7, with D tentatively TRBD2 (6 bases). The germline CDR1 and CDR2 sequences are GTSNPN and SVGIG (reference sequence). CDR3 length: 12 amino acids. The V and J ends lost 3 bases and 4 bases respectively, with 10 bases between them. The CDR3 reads CAWSAGGYEQYF. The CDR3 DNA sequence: TGTGCCTGGAGCGCCGGGGGTTACGAGCAGTACTTC.

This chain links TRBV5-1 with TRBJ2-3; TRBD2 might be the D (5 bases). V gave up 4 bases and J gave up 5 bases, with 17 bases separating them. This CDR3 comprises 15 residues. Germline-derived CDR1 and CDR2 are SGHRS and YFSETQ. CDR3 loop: CASSPGNPIIDTQYF. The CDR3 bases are TGCGCCAGCAGCCCGGGGAACCCCATCATAGATACGCAGTATTTT.

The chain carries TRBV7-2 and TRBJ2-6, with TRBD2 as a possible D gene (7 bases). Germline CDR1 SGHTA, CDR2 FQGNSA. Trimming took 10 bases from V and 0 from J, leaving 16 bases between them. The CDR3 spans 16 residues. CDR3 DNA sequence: TGTGCCACCTCTGCGGGGGCCTACTCTGGGGCCAACGTCCTGACTTTC. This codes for CATSAGAYSGANVLTF.

CDR3 DNA sequence: TGCGCCAGCAGCCGCGGGACAGGGGCGCAAGAGACCCAGTACTTC. Protein sequence: CASSRGTGAQETQYF. The rearrangement joins TRBV5-1 to TRBJ2-5; 10 bases line up with TRBD1. The CDR3 has 15 amino acids. With V trimmed by 4 bases and J by 2 bases, 5 bases remained unmatched. Per germline, CDR1 SGHRS and CDR2 YFSETQ.

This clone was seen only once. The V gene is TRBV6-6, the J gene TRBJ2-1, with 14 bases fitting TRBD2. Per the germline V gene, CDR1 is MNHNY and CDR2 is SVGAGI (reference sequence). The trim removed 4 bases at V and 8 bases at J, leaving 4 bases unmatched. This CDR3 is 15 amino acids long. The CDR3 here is CASSWTSGRFYEQFF. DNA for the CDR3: TGTGCCAGCAGTTGGACTAGCGGGAGGTTTTATGAGCAGTTCTTC.

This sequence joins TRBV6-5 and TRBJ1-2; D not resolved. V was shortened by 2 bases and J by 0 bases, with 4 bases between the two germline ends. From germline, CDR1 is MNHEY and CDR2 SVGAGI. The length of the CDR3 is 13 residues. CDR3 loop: CASSYTANYGYTF. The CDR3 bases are TGTGCCAGCAGTTACACAGCTAACTATGGCTACACCTTC.

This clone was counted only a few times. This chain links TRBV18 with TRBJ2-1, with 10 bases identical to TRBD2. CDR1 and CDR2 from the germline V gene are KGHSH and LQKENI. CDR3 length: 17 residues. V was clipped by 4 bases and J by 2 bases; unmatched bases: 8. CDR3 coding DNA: TGTGCCAGCTCACGAAAAACCGGGACTAGCGCCTACAATGAGCAGTTCTTC. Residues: CASSRKTGTSAYNEQFF.